This T cell receptor (beta chain) was identified during a study of cytotoxic CD8 clonotypes in ibrutinib-treated CLL (dated by TCRdb to the early 2020s). Background for the entire study: The cohort had eleven to twelve relapsed/refractory and approximately 14 treatment-naive patients; roughly 18 were IGHV unmutated. Longitudinal samples were available for about 30% of the 86 trial participants. Responses were partial in some 24 patients and complete in 2; after median around 68 months follow-up, around 15 stayed in remission and roughly twelve progressed. Samples at response were collected after a median of about 11 months of treatment, with a range of roughly 6 to 36 months. Samples averaged roughly 260,000 productive templates and some 91,000 productive rearrangements. Cryopreserved peripheral blood mononuclear cells were obtained prior to treatment, at the time of response, and at either disease progression or sustained remission. Broad study findings and their caveats: Baseline clonality exceeded that of age-matched healthy donors and correlated strongly with circulating CD8+ T-cell counts. At ibrutinib response clonality went up, during sustained remission it held steady, and at progression it dropped back toward baseline. Sampling times were not matched between sustained-remission and progressing patients, and lymph node repertoires were not studied. Public clonotypes were rare and either contracted or stayed stable during treatment, and the rise in clonality at ibrutinib response reflected the expansion of private clonotypes.

For TCR beta library preparation, approximately 2 micrograms of genomic DNA were extracted from the cryopreserved PBMCs. High-throughput TCR beta sequencing was performed on longitudinal blood samples from CLL patients receiving ibrutinib monotherapy. The patients took part in an open-label, single-center phase 2 trial of ibrutinib monotherapy. On a MiSeq, deep resolution sequencing aimed for a depth between 1 in 1 million and 1 in 200,000 T cells, with each clonotype covered about 9.9x on average. The immunoSEQ hsTCRB Kit was used to generate TCR beta libraries. Per the source publication's procedure: Data were analyzed with ImmunoSEQ Data Assistant and ImmunoSEQ Analyzer, with V, D and J genes assigned per IMGT definitions. Clonality, with values ranging from 0 to 1, was calculated as one minus the normalized Shannon entropy of productive rearrangement frequencies. Only overrepresented clonotypes making up at least 0.05% of the repertoire of each patient were included in the public clonotype analysis. Some 14 age-matched healthy donor repertoires from immuneACCESS served as clonality controls. TCRdb retrieved this table from immuneACCESS and kept in-frame rearrangements only. Not all clones are present; in checked studies, unresolved V genes account for under half, and no reason is known for the remainder. The V and J calls and clone size are taken from that table; D and trimming were inferred from the DNA. This sample holds tens of thousands of clones; roughly four fifths were observed only once. Roughly 7.9% of the sample is held by the ten biggest clonotypes.

CDR1 LNHDA and CDR2 SQIVND are derived from the germline V gene (reference sequence). Counted from cysteine to phenylalanine, this CDR3 has 15 amino acids. The DNA shown is the 45-base CDR3, in frame from base 1. V is pruned by 3 bases and J by 6 bases, leaving 9 bases of the junction without a gene match. Notes on this clone: What antigen it recognizes has not been identified. No base qualities exist here, and no much larger clone lies one base off it.

The specimen comprised PBMCs, sampled before ibrutinib treatment. The receptor was isolated from a human donor with chronic lymphocytic leukemia. This receptor chain uses TRBV19 and TRBJ2-7; a stretch of 9 junction bases matches TRBD1. The sequence in DNA is TGTGCCAGTAGTATGACAGGGGGTGATCGCGGCGAGCAGTACTTC. Its protein product is CASSMTGGDRGEQYF.